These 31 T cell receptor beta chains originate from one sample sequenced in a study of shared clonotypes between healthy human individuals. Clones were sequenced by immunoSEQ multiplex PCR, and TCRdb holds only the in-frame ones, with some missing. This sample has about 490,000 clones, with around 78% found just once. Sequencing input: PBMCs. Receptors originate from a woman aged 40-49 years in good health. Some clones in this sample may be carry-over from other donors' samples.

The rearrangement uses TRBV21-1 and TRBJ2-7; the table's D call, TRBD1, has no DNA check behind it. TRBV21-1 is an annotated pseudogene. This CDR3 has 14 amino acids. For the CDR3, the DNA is TGTGCCAGCAGCGGGTACCACAGGGCCCACGAGCAGTACTTC. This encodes CASSGYHRAHEQYF.

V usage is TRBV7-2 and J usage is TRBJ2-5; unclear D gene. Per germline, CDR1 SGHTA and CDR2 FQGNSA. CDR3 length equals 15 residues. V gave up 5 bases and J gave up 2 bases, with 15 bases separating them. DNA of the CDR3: TGTGCCAGCAGCCCCATCCGGACCTCACAAGAGACCCAGTACTTC. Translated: CASSPIRTSQETQYF.

The DNA of the CDR3 is TGTGCCAGCAGTTACTCAGTAGCGGGGATCGAGACCCAGTACTTC. Its protein is CASSYSVAGIETQYF. The V gene is TRBV6-5, the J gene TRBJ2-5, with 8 bases identical to TRBD2. V gave up 0 bases and J gave up 5 bases; unmatched junction bases: 5. This CDR3 is 15 amino acids long. Germline V gene sequence: CDR1 MNHEY, CDR2 SVGAGI.

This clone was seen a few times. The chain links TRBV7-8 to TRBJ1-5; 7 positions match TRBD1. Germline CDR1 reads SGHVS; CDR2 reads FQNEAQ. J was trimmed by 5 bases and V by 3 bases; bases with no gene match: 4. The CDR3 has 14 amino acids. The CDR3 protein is CASSFRDRYQPQHF. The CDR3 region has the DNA TGTGCCAGCAGCTTCCGGGACAGATATCAGCCCCAGCATTTT.

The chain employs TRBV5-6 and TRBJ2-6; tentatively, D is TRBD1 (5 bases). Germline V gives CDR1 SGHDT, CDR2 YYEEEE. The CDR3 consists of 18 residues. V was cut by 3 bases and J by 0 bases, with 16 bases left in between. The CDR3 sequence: CASSYRQGKYSGANVLTF. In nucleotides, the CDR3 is TGTGCCAGCAGCTACCGGCAGGGTAAATACTCTGGGGCCAACGTCCTGACTTTC.

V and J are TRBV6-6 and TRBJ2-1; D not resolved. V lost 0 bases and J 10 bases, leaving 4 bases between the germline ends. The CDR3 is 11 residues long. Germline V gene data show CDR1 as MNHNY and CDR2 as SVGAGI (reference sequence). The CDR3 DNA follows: TGTGCCAGCAGTTACTCGGGAGAGCAGTTCTTC. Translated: CASSYSGEQFF.

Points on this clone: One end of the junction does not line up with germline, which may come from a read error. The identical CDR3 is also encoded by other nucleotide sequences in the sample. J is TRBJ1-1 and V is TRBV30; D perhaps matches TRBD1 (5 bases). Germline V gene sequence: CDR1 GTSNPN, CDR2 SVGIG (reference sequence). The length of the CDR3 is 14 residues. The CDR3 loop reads CAWSPPRETGKAFF. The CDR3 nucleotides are TGTGCCTGGAGTCCTCCCAGGGAAACGGGGAAAGCTTTCTTC. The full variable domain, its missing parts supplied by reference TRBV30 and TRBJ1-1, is SQTIHQWPATLVQPVGSPLSLECTVEGTSNPNLYWYRQAAGRGLQLLFYSVGIGQISSEVPQNLSASRPQDRQFILSSKKLLLSDSGFYLCAWSPPRETGKAFFGQGTRLTVV.

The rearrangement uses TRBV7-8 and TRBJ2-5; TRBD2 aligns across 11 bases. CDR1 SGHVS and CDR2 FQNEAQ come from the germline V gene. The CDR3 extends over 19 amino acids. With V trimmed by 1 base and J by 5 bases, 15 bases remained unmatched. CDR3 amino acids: CASSLGTETLAGGWETQYF. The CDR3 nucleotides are TGTGCCAGCAGCTTAGGCACAGAGACTCTAGCGGGGGGATGGGAGACCCAGTACTTC.

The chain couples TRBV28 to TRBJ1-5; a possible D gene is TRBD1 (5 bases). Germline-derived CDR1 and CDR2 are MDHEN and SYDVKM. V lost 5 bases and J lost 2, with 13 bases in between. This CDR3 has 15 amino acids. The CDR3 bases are TGTGCCAGCAGTCACCAGGGATCAGGCAATCAGCCCCAGCATTTT. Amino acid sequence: CASSHQGSGNQPQHF.

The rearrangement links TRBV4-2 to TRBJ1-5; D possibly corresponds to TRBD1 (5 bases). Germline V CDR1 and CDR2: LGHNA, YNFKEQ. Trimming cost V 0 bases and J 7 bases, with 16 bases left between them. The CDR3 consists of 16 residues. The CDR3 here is CASSQDGFEGRQPQHF. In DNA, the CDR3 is TGTGCCAGCAGCCAAGACGGATTTGAGGGACGACAGCCCCAGCATTTT.

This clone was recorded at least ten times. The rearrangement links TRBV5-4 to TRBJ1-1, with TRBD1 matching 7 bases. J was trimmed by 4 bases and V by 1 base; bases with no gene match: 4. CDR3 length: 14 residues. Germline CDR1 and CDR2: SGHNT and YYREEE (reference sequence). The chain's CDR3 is CASSLRRGRTEAFF. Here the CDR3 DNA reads TGTGCCAGCAGCTTGCGGAGGGGGCGCACTGAAGCTTTCTTT.

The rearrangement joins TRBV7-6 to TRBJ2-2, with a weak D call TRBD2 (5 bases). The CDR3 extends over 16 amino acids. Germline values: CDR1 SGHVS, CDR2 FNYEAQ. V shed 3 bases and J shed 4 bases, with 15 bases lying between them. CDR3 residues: CASSFSAGGGTGELFF. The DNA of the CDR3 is TGTGCCAGCAGCTTTTCGGCGGGTGGCGGCACCGGGGAGCTGTTTTTT.

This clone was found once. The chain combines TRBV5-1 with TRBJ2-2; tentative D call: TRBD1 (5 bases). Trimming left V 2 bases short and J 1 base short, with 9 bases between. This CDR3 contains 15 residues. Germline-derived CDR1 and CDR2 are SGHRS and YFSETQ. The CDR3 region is CASSLSGLNTGELFF. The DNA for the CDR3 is TGCGCCAGCAGCTTATCAGGGTTGAACACCGGGGAGCTGTTTTTT. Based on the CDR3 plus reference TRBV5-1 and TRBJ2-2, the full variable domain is KAGVTQTPRYLIKTRGQQVTLSCSPISGHRSVSWYQQTPGQGLQFLFEYFSETQRNKGNFPGRFSGRQFSNSRSEMNVSTLELGDSALYLCASSLSGLNTGELFFGEGSRLTVL.

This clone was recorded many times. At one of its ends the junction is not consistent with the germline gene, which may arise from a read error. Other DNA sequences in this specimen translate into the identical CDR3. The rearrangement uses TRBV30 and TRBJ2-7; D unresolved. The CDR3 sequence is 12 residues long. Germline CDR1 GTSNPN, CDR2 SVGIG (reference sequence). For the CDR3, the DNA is TGTGCTTGGAGTGTGGGTCCCTACGAGCAGTACTTC. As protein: CAWSVGPYEQYF.

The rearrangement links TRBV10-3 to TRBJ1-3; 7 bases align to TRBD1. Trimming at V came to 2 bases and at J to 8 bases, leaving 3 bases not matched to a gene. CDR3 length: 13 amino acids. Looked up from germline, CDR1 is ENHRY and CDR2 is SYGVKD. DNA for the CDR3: TGTGCCATCAGTGAGGACGGGACAGACACCATATATTTT. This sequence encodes CAISEDGTDTIYF.

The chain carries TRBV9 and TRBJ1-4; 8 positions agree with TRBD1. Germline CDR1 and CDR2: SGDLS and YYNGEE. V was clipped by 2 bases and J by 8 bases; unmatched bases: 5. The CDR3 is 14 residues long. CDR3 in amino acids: CASSVSGGNEKLFF. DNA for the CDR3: TGTGCCAGCAGCGTGTCAGGGGGCAACGAAAAACTGTTTTTT.

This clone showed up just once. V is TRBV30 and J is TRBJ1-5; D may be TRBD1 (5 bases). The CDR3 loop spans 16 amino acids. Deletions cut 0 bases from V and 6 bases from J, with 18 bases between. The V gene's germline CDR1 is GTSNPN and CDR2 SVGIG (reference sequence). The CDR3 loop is CAWSVRGDPGFQPQHF. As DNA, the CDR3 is TGTGCCTGGAGTGTACGGGGGGACCCCGGCTTTCAGCCCCAGCATTTT.

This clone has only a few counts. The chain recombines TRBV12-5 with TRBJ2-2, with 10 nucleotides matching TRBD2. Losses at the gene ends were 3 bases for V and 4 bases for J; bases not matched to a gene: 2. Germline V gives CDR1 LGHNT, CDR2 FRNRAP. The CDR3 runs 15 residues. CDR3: CASGLAGGFTGELFF. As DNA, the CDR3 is TGTGCTAGTGGTTTAGCGGGAGGGTTCACCGGGGAGCTGTTTTTT.

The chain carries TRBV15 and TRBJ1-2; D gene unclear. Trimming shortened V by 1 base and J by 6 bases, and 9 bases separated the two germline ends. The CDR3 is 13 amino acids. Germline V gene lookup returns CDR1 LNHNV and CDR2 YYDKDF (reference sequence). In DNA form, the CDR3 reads TGTGCCACCAGCAGAGGCCAGTTCGATGGCTACACCTTC. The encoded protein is CATSRGQFDGYTF.

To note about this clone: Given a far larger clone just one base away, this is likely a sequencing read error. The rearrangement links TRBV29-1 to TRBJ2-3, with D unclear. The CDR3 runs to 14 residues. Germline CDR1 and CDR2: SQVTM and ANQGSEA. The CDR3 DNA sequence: TGCAGCGTCACTGCAGGCTCAGGCACAAATACGCAGTATTTT. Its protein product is CSVTAGSGTNTQYF.

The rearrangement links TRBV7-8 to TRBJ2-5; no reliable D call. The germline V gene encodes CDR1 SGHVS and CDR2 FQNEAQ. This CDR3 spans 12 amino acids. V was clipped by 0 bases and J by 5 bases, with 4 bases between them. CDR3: CASSLAIETQYF. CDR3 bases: TGTGCCAGCAGCTTAGCGATCGAGACCCAGTACTTC.

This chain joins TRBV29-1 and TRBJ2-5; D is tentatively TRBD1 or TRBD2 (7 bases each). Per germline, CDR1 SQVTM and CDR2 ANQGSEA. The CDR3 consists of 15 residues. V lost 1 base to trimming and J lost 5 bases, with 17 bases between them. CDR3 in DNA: TGCAGCGTTGAAGGACCCAGGGGGGGTTTGGAGACCCAGTACTTC. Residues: CSVEGPRGGLETQYF.

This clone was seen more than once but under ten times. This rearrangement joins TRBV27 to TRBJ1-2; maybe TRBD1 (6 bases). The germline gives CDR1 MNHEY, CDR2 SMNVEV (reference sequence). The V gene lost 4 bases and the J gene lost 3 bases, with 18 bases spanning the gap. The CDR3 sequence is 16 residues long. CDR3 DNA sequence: TGTGCCAGCAGTTCCCGGACAGCCCCAAGGGACTATGGCTACACCTTC. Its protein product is CASSSRTAPRDYGYTF.

CDR3 nucleotides: TGTGCCAGCAGTCGTCTCGGGACAGGTGTACACGGCTACACCTTC. Translating gives CASSRLGTGVHGYTF. The gene calls are TRBV6-5 and TRBJ1-2; TRBD1 matches 8 bases. J was trimmed by 8 bases and V by 5 bases; bases with no gene match: 13. The CDR3 extends over 15 amino acids. Germline CDR1 reads MNHEY; CDR2 reads SVGAGI.

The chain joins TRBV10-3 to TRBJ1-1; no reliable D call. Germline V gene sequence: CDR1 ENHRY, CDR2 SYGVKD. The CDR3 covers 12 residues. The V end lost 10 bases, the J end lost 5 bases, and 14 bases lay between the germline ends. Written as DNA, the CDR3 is TGTGCCACCGGGAAGCTAGGGACTGAAGCTTTCTTT. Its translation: CATGKLGTEAFF.

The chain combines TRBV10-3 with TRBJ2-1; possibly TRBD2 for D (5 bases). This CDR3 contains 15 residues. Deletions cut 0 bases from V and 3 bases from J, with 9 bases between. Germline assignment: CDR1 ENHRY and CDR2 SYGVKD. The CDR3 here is CAISESAEDYNEQFF. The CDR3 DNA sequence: TGTGCCATCAGTGAGTCGGCGGAGGACTACAATGAGCAGTTCTTC.

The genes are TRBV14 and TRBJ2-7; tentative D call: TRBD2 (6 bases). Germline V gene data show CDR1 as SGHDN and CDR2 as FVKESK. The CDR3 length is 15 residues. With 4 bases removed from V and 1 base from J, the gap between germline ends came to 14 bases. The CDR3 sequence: CASSPGLSWSYEQYF. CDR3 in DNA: TGTGCCAGCAGCCCGGGACTCTCCTGGTCCTACGAGCAGTACTTC.

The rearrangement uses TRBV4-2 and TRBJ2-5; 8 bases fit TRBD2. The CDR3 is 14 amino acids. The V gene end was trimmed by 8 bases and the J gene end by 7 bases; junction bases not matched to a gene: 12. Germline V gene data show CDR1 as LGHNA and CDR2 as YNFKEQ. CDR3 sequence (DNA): TGTGCCAGCTCCCCAACCCCGGCGGGGGGGACCCAGTACTTC. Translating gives CASSPTPAGGTQYF.

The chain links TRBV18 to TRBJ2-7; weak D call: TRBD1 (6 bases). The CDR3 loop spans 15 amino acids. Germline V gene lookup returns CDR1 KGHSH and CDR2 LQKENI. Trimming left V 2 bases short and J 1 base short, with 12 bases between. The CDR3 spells CASSPSPDRSYEQYF. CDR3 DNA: TGTGCCAGCTCACCATCCCCGGACAGATCCTACGAGCAGTACTTC.

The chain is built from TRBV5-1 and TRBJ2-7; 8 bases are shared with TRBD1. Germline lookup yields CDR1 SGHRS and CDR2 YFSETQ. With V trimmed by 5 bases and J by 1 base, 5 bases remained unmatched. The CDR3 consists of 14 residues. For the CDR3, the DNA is TGCGCCAGCAGGGACCAGGGGGCGTCCTACGAGCAGTACTTC. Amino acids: CASRDQGASYEQYF.

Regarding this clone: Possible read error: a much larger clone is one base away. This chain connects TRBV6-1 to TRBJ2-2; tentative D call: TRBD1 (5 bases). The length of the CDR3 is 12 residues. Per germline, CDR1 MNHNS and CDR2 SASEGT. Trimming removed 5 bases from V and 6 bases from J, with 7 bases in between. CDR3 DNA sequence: TGTGCCAGCAGTCAGGGCCCCGGGGAGCTGTTTTTT. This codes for CASSQGPGELFF.